This T cell receptor (beta chain) was documented in a study of blood T cell repertoires in COVID-19. As for the study in general: The study drew acute and convalescent COVID-19 samples from the United States, Italy and Spain. The analysed material was cDNA or gDNA that came from T cells, B-cell-depleted T cells, or PBMCs.

The ends lost 2 bases at V and 6 bases at J; junction bases unmatched: 4. Germline V gives CDR1 SNHLY, CDR2 FYNNEI. This CDR3 has 13 residues. Study processing details: Counts of nucleated cells, estimated from reference gene primer amplification, were obtained. Some clones are missing from TCRdb's copy, which holds only in-frame ones; the method was immunoSEQ multiplex PCR. That table is the source of V, J and clone size, and D and trimming were worked out from the DNA. The table has over 200,000 clones, 70% to 90% seen once. The chain has TRBV2 and TRBJ2-7; 7 bases fit TRBD1. What was sequenced was peripheral blood. The source is a woman between 65 and 79 years old with active or convalescent COVID-19. The chain's CDR3 is CASSESAGGEQYF. The CDR3 DNA reads TGTGCCAGCAGTGAATCGGCAGGGGGCGAGCAGTACTTC.